This TCR beta chain was identified in a study of spatial heterogeneity in lung cancer. Study background: Compared with alpha-chain sequences, beta-chain sequences were consistently detected in greater numbers. The library had UMIs, and each TCR and UMI pair averaged more than ten raw reads.

The time point was: sample taken at primary tumor resection. No cell sorting; template was whole RNA from tumor, lung tissue or PBMC. The CDR3 totals 13 residues. Trimming took off 6 bases at V and 8 bases at J, with 11 bases between the two ends. Per the germline V gene, CDR1 is MNHEY and CDR2 is SMNVEV (reference sequence). With regard to this clonotype: Antigen: not known.

Findings and caveats of the study: Within tumors, counts of expanded alpha and beta TCRs tracked tumor mutation counts.

Every TCR cDNA molecule bore a unique molecular identifier. TCRdb re-called the 5' RACE reads through MiXCR, storing one row per CDR3 protein. The data hold 25,000 to 30,000 distinct CDR3 sequences, with just over 7% observed a single time. This clonotype originated in a male donor with early-stage non-small cell lung cancer. Here the sequenced sample was lung tumor tissue, taken at surgery. The chain recombines TRBV27 with TRBJ1-6; D is perhaps TRBD1 (5 bases). Written as DNA, the CDR3 is TGTGCCAGCAGAACAGGTAGAGATTCACCCCTCCACTTT. Translated, it gives CASRTGRDSPLHF.